Listed below are T cell receptor beta chains from one sample, sequenced in a study of blood T cell repertoires in COVID-19. This table comes from immunoSEQ multiplex PCR, and its TCRdb copy is limited to in-frame clones, with some not included. The repertoire consists of some 280,000 clones, with 70% to 90% occurring once and the leading ten covering around 4.2%. Sequenced: peripheral blood. Receptors were obtained from a woman aged 45-60 years with active or convalescent COVID-19. Each CDR3 is given with its conserved first and last residue. D genes are given only for firm matches. The size of a clone is reported for some rows only, either as once, few or many, or as a class for expanded clones.

.,TRBV15,TRBJ2-1,.,TGTGCCACCAGCCGGGACTTAGTCGGCTCCTACAATGAGCAGTTCTTC,CATSRDLVGSYNEQFF
.,TRBV10-3,TRBJ2-5,.,TGTGCCATCAATAGCCCGGGACAACAAGAGACCCAGTACTTC,CAINSPGQQETQYF
.,TRBV19,TRBJ2-7,.,TGTGCCAGTAGTATACACCCTCTAGGTCTCGAGCAGTACTTC,CASSIHPLGLEQYF
.,TRBV5-6,TRBJ1-3,TRBD1,TGTGCCAGCAGCTTGGTCGGACAGGGGGCTGGAAACATCATATATTTT,CASSLVGQGAGNIIYF
.,TRBV27,TRBJ1-1,TRBD1,TGTGCCAGCAGTTTAACCCGGGACAGAATCTACATGAACACTGAAGCTTTCTTT,CASSLTRDRIYMNTEAFF
once,TRBV9,TRBJ1-3,.,TGTGCCAGCAGCGCGGTCCCCCCTGGCAGGGTCTCTGGAAACACCATATATTTT,CASSAVPPGRVSGNTIYF
.,TRBV5-5,TRBJ2-2,.,TGTGCCAGCAGCTTGGCCCCAAGCGCGAACACCGGGGAGCTGTTTTTT,CASSLAPSANTGELFF
.,TRBV7-9,TRBJ2-1,.,TGTGCCAGCAGCTCCGCCGGGACCGGGAGACTCAGACGAAACAATGAGCAGTTCTTC,CASSSAGTGRLRRNNEQFF
.,TRBV5-1,TRBJ1-2,.,TGCGCCAGCAGCTCCCACGGACAAAATGGCTACACCTTC,CASSSHGQNGYTF
.,TRBV7-2,TRBJ2-7,TRBD1,TGTGCCAGCAGCTTAGCGACCGGACAGGGGGGGTACTTC,CASSLATGQGGYF
.,TRBV5-6,TRBJ2-7,TRBD2,TGTGCCAGCAGCTTGTTGCGGGAGTACTACGAGCAGTACTTC,CASSLLREYYEQYF
.,TRBV15,TRBJ1-1,TRBD1,TGTGCCACCAGCAGAGATGGGACAGGGGAAGCTTTCTTT,CATSRDGTGEAFF
.,TRBV19,TRBJ1-3,.,TGTGCCAGTAGCCTTCTGACAGGCACCATAGGAAACACCATATATTTT,CASSLLTGTIGNTIYF
.,TRBV19,TRBJ1-2,.,TGTGCCAGTAGTATAGGAGGAGGTTTGGAAGTCTATGGCTACACCTTC,CASSIGGGLEVYGYTF
.,TRBV5-5,TRBJ2-5,.,TGTGCCAGCAGCTACTCCGGGGGAGAGACCCAGTACTTC,CASSYSGGETQYF
.,TRBV15,TRBJ1-1,.,TGTGCCACCAGCAGAGAGGGTGGGGGGGTTACTGAAGCTTTCTTT,CATSREGGGVTEAFF
.,TRBV27,TRBJ1-1,.,TGTGCCAGCAGTCCCCGTCGGGGTCACACTGAAGCTTTCTTT,CASSPRRGHTEAFF
.,TRBV11-2,TRBJ1-4,.,TGTGCCAGCAGCCTCCTCGGGGAAAAACTGTTTTTT,CASSLLGEKLFF
.,TRBV11-3,TRBJ2-5,TRBD1,TGTGCCAGCAGCCTAAACAGGGGCCAAGAGACCCAGTACTTC,CASSLNRGQETQYF
few,TRBV28,TRBJ2-1,TRBD2,TGTGCCAGCAGTTTTAGAGGACTAGCGAGCCGTGACAATGAGCAGTTCTTC,CASSFRGLASRDNEQFF
few,TRBV6-5,TRBJ1-2,.,TGTGCCAGCAGTTACTCGGTCACTTATGGCTACACCTTC,CASSYSVTYGYTF
.,TRBV4-1,TRBJ2-1,.,TGCGCCAGCAGCCAAGTAAGAGGACTCCTATTCAATGAGCAGTTCTTC,CASSQVRGLLFNEQFF
.,TRBV19,TRBJ2-5,.,TGTGCCAGTAGTATAGTCGCGAGGGAGACCCAGTACTTC,CASSIVARETQYF
.,TRBV27,TRBJ2-3,TRBD2,TGTGCCAGCAGTCGAACAGCGGGAGGCGGCACAGATACGCAGTATTTT,CASSRTAGGGTDTQYF
.,TRBV24-1,TRBJ2-5,.,TGTGCCACCAGTGATTTGCGACAGCCAGAGACCCAGTACTTC,CATSDLRQPETQYF
.,TRBV10-3,TRBJ1-1,TRBD1,TGTGCCGTTACGCGGGACAGAGCCACTGAAGCTTTCTTT,CAVTRDRATEAFF
.,TRBV27,TRBJ1-6,TRBD1,TGTGCCAGCAGTCCTCAGGGGGCATATAATTCACCCCTCCACTTT,CASSPQGAYNSPLHF
.,TRBV6-1,TRBJ1-2,.,TGTGCCAGCAGTGAATTCAGGAGGGCGGGTGGCTACACCTTC,CASSEFRRAGGYTF
.,TRBV23-1,TRBJ1-2,.,TGCGCCACCGTCCGGGGAGTGAAGGGCTATGGCTACACCTTC,CATVRGVKGYGYTF
.,TRBV19,TRBJ2-3,.,TGTGCCAGTAGGGGTGGCGGGATTGCCTCCCACACAGATACGCAGTATTTT,CASRGGGIASHTDTQYF
once,TRBV3-1/TRBV3-2,TRBJ1-2,.,TGTGCCAGCAGCCAAGGTATAGGGGAGGGCACCTTC,CASSQGIGEGTF
.,TRBV5-1,TRBJ2-7,.,TGCGCCAGCAGCGGATATACAGGGATCTACGAGCAGTACTTC,CASSGYTGIYEQYF
.,TRBV5-1,TRBJ2-1,TRBD2,TGCGCCAGCACCTCCGGCCTAGCGGTAGGATCCTACAATGAGCAGTTCTTC,CASTSGLAVGSYNEQFF
.,TRBV5-6,TRBJ2-7,TRBD2,TGTGCCAGCAGCTTGGGGGCAGCGGGAGTCCGTAAGCAGTACTTC,CASSLGAAGVRKQYF
.,TRBV28,TRBJ2-7,.,TGTGCCAGCAGTTTCCCCTCCCTTACACCACTAACCTCCTACGAGCAGTACTTC,CASSFPSLTPLTSYEQYF
.,TRBV7-2,TRBJ1-5,TRBD1,TGTGCCAGCAGCTTAGTTGGGACAGGGGATGAGCAGCCCCAGCATTTT,CASSLVGTGDEQPQHF
.,TRBV5-1,TRBJ2-5,.,TGCGCCAGCAGCACCGGACAGGGAGGGATCCAAGAGACCCAGTACTTC,CASSTGQGGIQETQYF
.,TRBV11-1,TRBJ2-5,.,TGTGCCAGCAGCTTGCTCCTGCAGCAAGAGACCCAGTACTTC,CASSLLLQQETQYF
.,TRBV2,TRBJ1-1,.,TGTGCCAGCAGAGTGGGCCTACACAACACTGAAGCTTTCTTT,CASRVGLHNTEAFF
.,TRBV18,TRBJ1-1,TRBD1,TGTGCCAGCGCCCGGGACAGGGGGGACACTGAAGCTTTCTTT,CASARDRGDTEAFF
.,TRBV27,TRBJ2-7,.,TGTGCCAGCAGTTTATGGGGGGGGGCGTACGAGCAGTACTTC,CASSLWGGAYEQYF
.,TRBV7-2,TRBJ2-7,.,TGTGCCAGCAGCTTTACGGTAGGGGGGGCTCCCCCCTCCTACGAGCAGTACTTC,CASSFTVGGAPPSYEQYF
.,TRBV5-1,TRBJ1-1,.,TGCGCCAGCAGATTGACTTGGAACACTGAAGCTTTCTTT,CASRLTWNTEAFF
once,TRBV6-4,TRBJ2-3,TRBD2,TGTGCCAGCAGCCGGGAGGGCCTGGTAGGAGTAGATACGCAGTATTTT,CASSREGLVGVDTQYF
.,TRBV29-1,TRBJ1-2,.,TGCAGCGTTGAGGCTGAAAGACAGGCTAACTATGGCTACACCTTC,CSVEAERQANYGYTF